Shown below are 20 T cell receptor beta chains from a single sample sequenced in a study of blood T cell repertoires in COVID-19. Libraries were prepared by immunoSEQ multiplex PCR; TCRdb keeps only in-frame clonotypes and omits some of them. The sample contains more than 45,000 clones, about 90% of which appear only once. The specimen sequenced was peripheral blood. The receptors derive from a man aged 65-85 years with active COVID-19.

V gene TRBV5-1 combines with J gene TRBJ2-5; 13 positions agree with TRBD2. The CDR3 totals 16 residues. The V gene end was trimmed by 4 bases and the J gene end by 2 bases; junction bases not matched to a gene: 5. CDR1 is SGHRS, CDR2 YFSETQ, per germline. The CDR3 nucleotides read TGCGCCAGCAGCCGAACTAGCGGGGGGGCGCAAGAGACCCAGTACTTC. Amino acids: CASSRTSGGAQETQYF.

The chain carries TRBV5-4 and TRBJ1-6; 8 bases fit TRBD1. Germline V gene sequence: CDR1 SGHNT, CDR2 YYREEE (reference sequence). The CDR3 runs to 15 residues. With V trimmed by 0 bases and J by 6 bases, 2 bases remained unmatched. CDR3 residues: CASSLGTGRNSPLHF. As DNA, the CDR3 is TGTGCCAGCAGCTTGGGGACAGGGCGTAATTCACCCCTCCACTTT.

This clone was counted once. V is TRBV5-1 and J is TRBJ1-4; a possible D gene is TRBD1 (6 bases). The CDR3 runs to 15 residues. In germline, CDR1 is SGHRS, CDR2 YFSETQ. V lost 5 bases to trimming and J lost 4 bases, with 15 bases between them. CDR3 residues: CASRSTGAVNEKLFF. The CDR3 nucleotides read TGCGCCAGCAGATCGACAGGCGCAGTTAATGAAAAACTGTTTTTT. Together with reference TRBV5-1 and TRBJ1-4, the CDR3 gives the full variable domain: KAGVTQTPRYLIKTRGQQVTLSCSPISGHRSVSWYQQTPGQGLQFLFEYFSETQRNKGNFPGRFSGRQFSNSRSEMNVSTLELGDSALYLCASRSTGAVNEKLFFGSGTQLSVL.

The CDR3 sequence: CASSEGIGLAAETQYF. The CDR3 DNA reads as TGTGCCAGCAGTGAAGGGATAGGACTAGCGGCGGAGACCCAGTACTTC. The V and J genes are TRBV6-1 and TRBJ2-5, with TRBD2 matching over 10 bases. The ends lost 1 base at V and 5 bases at J; junction bases unmatched: 7. The CDR3 length is 16 residues. The germline CDR1 and CDR2 sequences are MNHNS and SASEGT.

J is TRBJ2-7 and V is TRBV2, with TRBD2 matching over 11 bases. V dropped 4 bases and J dropped 3; count of bases not matched to a gene: 14. Germline values: CDR1 SNHLY, CDR2 FYNNEI. The CDR3 spans 18 residues. The CDR3, as DNA: TGTGCCAGCAGTGGGTTCTTAGCGGGGGGGCCTTCAGACTACGAGCAGTACTTC. Protein: CASSGFLAGGPSDYEQYF.

This chain joins TRBV7-2 and TRBJ1-1; D might be TRBD1 (5 bases). Trimming left V 5 bases short and J 5 bases short, with 27 bases between. The germline V gene encodes CDR1 SGHTA and CDR2 FQGNSA. The CDR3 has 18 residues. The CDR3 DNA reads TGTGCCAGCAGCCCCAACCCCCCGACAGCTCGCGGGGGAACTGAAGCTTTCTTT. Encoded protein: CASSPNPPTARGGTEAFF. Drawing the rest from reference TRBV7-2 and TRBJ1-1, the complete variable domain is GAGVSQSPSNKVTEKGKDVELRCDPISGHTALYWYRQSLGQGLEFLIYFQGNSAPDKSGLPSDRFSAERTGGSVSTLTIQRTQQEDSAVYLCASSPNPPTARGGTEAFFGQGTRLTVV.

The V gene is TRBV18, the J gene TRBJ1-1; the match to TRBD1 covers 8 bases. This CDR3 is 14 amino acids long. The trim removed 4 bases at V and 1 base at J, leaving 2 bases unmatched. CDR1 KGHSH and CDR2 LQKENI come from the germline V gene. The CDR3 nucleotides read TGTGCCAGCTCACTTGGGACAGGGAACACTGAAGCTTTCTTT. Its protein product is CASSLGTGNTEAFF.

CDR3 in DNA: TGTGCCAGCAGCTTGTTAGGGCGGGGGGGCCAGTACTTC. Translating it yields CASSLLGRGGQYF. The genes are TRBV5-4 and TRBJ2-5; 9 bases map to TRBD2. V lost 1 base, J lost 10 bases, and 5 bases stayed unmatched. From germline, CDR1 is SGHNT and CDR2 YYREEE (reference sequence). The CDR3 spans 13 residues.

The rearrangement links TRBV1 to TRBJ1-5; the table assigns TRBD1, which was not confirmed against the DNA. TRBV1 is described as a pseudogene. CDR3 length: 18 amino acids. For the CDR3, the DNA is TGCACCAGCAGCCAAGCCCGACAGGGGTTGTATGGCAATCAGCCCCAGCATTTT. It specifies CTSSQARQGLYGNQPQHF.

The chain has TRBV5-4 and TRBJ2-3; the match to TRBD1 covers 9 bases. Germline V gene sequence: CDR1 SGHNT, CDR2 YYREEE (reference sequence). Unmatched junction bases numbered 8, after V lost 3 bases and J lost 6 bases. The CDR3 has 15 amino acids. The CDR3 DNA is TGTGCCAGCAGCTCCGGGACAGGGTGGACGGATACGCAGTATTTT. Encoded protein: CASSSGTGWTDTQYF.

This clone was detected only once. The rearrangement joins TRBV6-5 to TRBJ1-2; D might be TRBD1 (5 bases). The CDR3 spans 14 residues. In germline, CDR1 is MNHEY, CDR2 SVGAGI. V lost 7 bases to trimming and J lost 3 bases, with 15 bases between them. The CDR3 spells CASTTGGGHYGYTF. The CDR3 region has the DNA TGTGCCAGCACCACGGGGGGAGGGCACTATGGCTACACCTTC.

The J gene is TRBJ2-3, the V gene TRBV5-1; 7 bases fit TRBD1. The CDR3 sequence is 18 residues long. Looked up from germline, CDR1 is SGHRS and CDR2 is YFSETQ. The V segment lost 0 bases and the J segment 0 bases; nucleotides outside the gene matches: 10. CDR3 DNA: TGCGCCAGCAGCTTGGCGGGGCCTACAGGGGATAGCACAGATACGCAGTATTTT. Translation: CASSLAGPTGDSTDTQYF.

The CDR3 spells CASGGSGGANVLTF. CDR3 DNA: TGTGCCAGCGGAGGCTCAGGTGGGGCCAACGTCCTGACTTTC. V usage is TRBV6-5 and J usage is TRBJ2-6; possibly TRBD2 for D (5 bases). Per germline, CDR1 MNHEY and CDR2 SVGAGI. V shed 8 bases and J shed 3 bases, with 11 bases lying between them. The CDR3 is made up of 14 amino acids.

J is TRBJ1-3 and V is TRBV5-1; possibly TRBD1 for D (5 bases). V dropped 2 bases and J dropped 0 bases, with 9 bases sitting between them. Germline V gives CDR1 SGHRS, CDR2 YFSETQ. This CDR3 is built from 15 residues. The CDR3 is CASSLSGGSGNTIYF. DNA of the CDR3: TGCGCCAGCAGCTTATCGGGGGGCTCTGGAAACACCATATATTTT.

V gene TRBV25-1 combines with J gene TRBJ2-1; possibly TRBD1 for D (6 bases). The V and J ends lost 4 bases and 4 bases respectively, with 11 bases between them. The germline CDR1 and CDR2 sequences are MGHDK and SYGVNS. This CDR3 has 14 residues. The CDR3 spells CASSGWDTYNEQFF. The CDR3 coding sequence is TGTGCCAGCAGTGGTTGGGACACTTACAATGAGCAGTTCTTC. Full variable domain (missing parts from reference TRBV25-1 and TRBJ2-1): EADIYQTPRYLVIGTGKKITLECSQTMGHDKMYWYQQDPGMELHLIHYSYGVNSTEKGDLSSESTVSRIRTEHFPLTLESARPSHTSQYLCASSGWDTYNEQFFGPGTRLTVL.

The rearrangement joins TRBV28 to TRBJ1-2, with TRBD1 identical over 10 bases. Germline V gives CDR1 MDHEN, CDR2 SYDVKM. V was clipped by 5 bases and J by 2 bases; unmatched bases: 5. The CDR3 loop spans 15 amino acids. This chain's CDR3 is CASSGPDRGNYGYTF. For the CDR3, the DNA is TGTGCCAGCAGTGGACCGGACAGGGGGAACTATGGCTACACCTTC.

The rearrangement joins TRBV30 to TRBJ1-2, with 8 bases that match TRBD1. V trimming: 0 bases; J trimming: 6 bases; junction bases outside the gene matches: 3. Germline lookup yields CDR1 GTSNPN and CDR2 SVGIG (reference sequence). The CDR3 consists of 13 residues. The CDR3 loop reads CAWSVRGPHGYTF. CDR3 DNA: TGTGCCTGGAGTGTCAGGGGGCCCCATGGCTACACCTTC. The full variable domain, in which reference TRBV30 and TRBJ1-2 provide the parts outside the CDR3, is SQTIHQWPATLVQPVGSPLSLECTVEGTSNPNLYWYRQAAGRGLQLLFYSVGIGQISSEVPQNLSASRPQDRQFILSSKKLLLSDSGFYLCAWSVRGPHGYTFGSGTRLTVV.

The rearrangement joins TRBV2 to TRBJ2-3, with D possibly being TRBD2 (6 bases). V gave up 4 bases and J gave up 5 bases, with 13 bases separating them. The CDR3 runs 14 residues. Germline V gene lookup returns CDR1 SNHLY and CDR2 FYNNEI. CDR3: CASSATRGGDTQYF. In DNA, the CDR3 is TGTGCCAGCAGTGCGACTAGAGGTGGAGATACGCAGTATTTT.

The chain combines TRBV19 with TRBJ1-6; D may be TRBD1 (6 bases). CDR1 is LNHDA and CDR2 is SQIVND in the germline V gene (reference sequence). This CDR3 has 15 amino acids. V lost 6 bases, J lost 7 bases, and 16 bases lay in between. The CDR3 here is CASSQSGTSNSPLHF. The CDR3 nucleotides read TGTGCCAGTAGCCAATCCGGGACATCAAATTCACCCCTCCACTTT.

The chain combines TRBV19 with TRBJ1-1; 8 positions agree with TRBD1. The CDR3 totals 13 residues. Trimming cost V 4 bases and J 11 bases; bases outside gene matches: 9. In germline, CDR1 is LNHDA, CDR2 SQIVND (reference sequence). The CDR3 nucleotides read TGTGCCAGTAGTAGCAAGGACAGGGTAAGGGCTTTCTTT. It yields the protein CASSSKDRVRAFF.